Listed here are 2 T cell receptor beta chains from one sample, sequenced in a study of T cell responses to AZD1222 COVID-19 vaccine. Clones were sequenced by immunoSEQ multiplex PCR, and TCRdb holds only the in-frame ones, with some missing. This table holds 150,000 to 200,000 clones, around nine tenths found once. This sample comprised peripheral blood, obtained 28 days after the second dose of the MenACWY control vaccine. These TCRs come from an adult who received the MenACWY meningococcal vaccine as a control.

V usage is TRBV7-3 and J usage is TRBJ1-3; a possible D gene is TRBD1 (6 bases). The CDR3 length is 18 residues. Germline V gene lookup returns CDR1 SGHTA and CDR2 FQGTGA. Between the trimmed V and J ends, which lost 5 bases and 0 bases, there was a span of 20 bases. The chain's CDR3 is CASSRTWTAHVSGNTIYF. As DNA, the CDR3 is TGTGCCAGCAGCAGAACGTGGACAGCTCATGTCTCTGGAAACACCATATATTTT.

CDR3 nucleotides: TGCGCCAGCAGCCCGAACCCGGGACTAGCTTACGAGCAGTTCTTC. This translates into CASSPNPGLAYEQFF. The gene calls are TRBV5-1 and TRBJ2-1; 9 nucleotides line up with TRBD2. The CDR3 totals 15 residues. CDR1 and CDR2 (germline): SGHRS, YFSETQ. Trimming took 4 bases from V and 10 from J; bases not matched to a gene: 12. Filled out from reference TRBV5-1 and TRBJ2-1, the complete variable domain reads KAGVTQTPRYLIKTRGQQVTLSCSPISGHRSVSWYQQTPGQGLQFLFEYFSETQRNKGNFPGRFSGRQFSNSRSEMNVSTLELGDSALYLCASSPNPGLAYEQFFGPGTRLTVL.